This T cell receptor (beta chain) was found in a study of blood T cell repertoires in COVID-19. CDR1 and CDR2 (germline): SGDLS, YYNGEE. The CDR3 loop spans 11 amino acids. The V and J ends lost 1 base and 8 bases respectively, with 4 bases between them. The method was immunoSEQ multiplex PCR; TCRdb's version includes in-frame clones alone and lacks a portion of them. The sample yields roughly 42,000 clones, over 75% seen once. The V call is TRBV9, the J call TRBJ2-1; no firm D call. The clonotype was recovered from a human donor in a cohort sampled during active COVID-19. Source material: peripheral blood. The CDR3 loop reads CASSVRDEQFF. CDR3 DNA sequence: TGTGCCAGCAGCGTACGTGATGAGCAGTTCTTC.